In this sample, the clone carrying this T cell receptor beta chain turned up a few times. Its target is not known. The sample comes from a study of T cells after yellow fever vaccination. Overall study findings and caveats: Abundant bulk-derived clonotypes could contaminate FACS-sorted repertoires. Though weaker, the secondary response peaked faster, on day 5 versus 15. Most primary-vaccination clones reappeared after the booster (approximately 95% CD4, around 88% CD8).

The V and J ends lost 3 bases and 5 bases, in that order; junction bases with no gene match: 1. CDR3 length equals 13 residues. The germline V gene encodes CDR1 LGHNA and CDR2 YSLEER. The authors made TCR cDNA by 5'RACE template switching, adding a universal primer site and UMIs. MiXCR, applied by TCRdb to the 5' RACE reads, yields one record per CDR3 protein. This sample carries 200,000 or so distinct CDR3 sequences, around 6.7% of them seen once, and the ten largest clones take approximately 1.1%. V gene TRBV4-3 combines with J gene TRBJ1-5; 7 bases align to TRBD1. The sample here was CD4+ T cells sorted from PBMCs, taken on the day of the yellow fever booster vaccination. This TCR derives from a man aged 25 to 40 who received the YFV17D yellow fever vaccine. This chain's CDR3 is CASSQGQHQPQHF. The CDR3 nucleotides are TGCGCCAGCAGCCAGGGACAGCATCAGCCCCAGCATTTT.